Each of the 24 T cell receptor beta chains below was sequenced from the same sample in a study of cytomegalovirus exposure and HLA in healthy donors. PCR primers comprised 60 Vbeta and 13 Jbeta primers. Generated by immunoSEQ multiplex PCR, the TCRdb table keeps only in-frame clones and is missing some. The data contain over 90,000 clones, about 74% of them singletons. Sequenced sample: PBMCs. Receptor source: a male donor in good health and CMV-seropositive.

The count of this clone is one. CDR3 sequence (DNA): TGTGCCAGCAGCCCCGAGGAGGGGGCTCGCTATGGCTACACCTTC. Its protein product is CASSPEEGARYGYTF. The J gene is TRBJ1-2, the V gene TRBV6-5, with 7 bases fitting TRBD1. The CDR3 is 15 residues long. The trim removed 6 bases at V and 4 bases at J, leaving 11 bases unmatched. CDR1 and CDR2 from the germline V gene are MNHEY and SVGAGI.

In DNA form, the CDR3 reads TGTGCCTGGAGTAGGGACAGGGTGGGGCCCCAGCATTTT. Protein sequence: CAWSRDRVGPQHF. V usage is TRBV30 and J usage is TRBJ1-5; TRBD1 matches 9 bases. The CDR3 consists of 13 residues. The V gene's germline CDR1 is GTSNPN and CDR2 SVGIG (reference sequence). The V and J ends lost 2 bases and 9 bases, in that order; junction bases with no gene match: 5.

This clone was seen only once. V usage is TRBV7-9 and J usage is TRBJ1-3; no clear D gene. Germline V gives CDR1 SEHNR, CDR2 FQNEAQ (reference sequence). There are 18 residues in the CDR3. V lost 5 bases to trimming and J lost 5 bases, with 25 bases between them. CDR3 bases: TGTGCCAGCAGCCCCCCCCAGGAGGGCCGGAATGCTCGAAACACCATATATTTT. Its protein product is CASSPPQEGRNARNTIYF. The variable domain in full, completed from reference TRBV7-9 and TRBJ1-3, reads DTGVSQNPRHKITKRGQNVTFRCDPISEHNRLYWYRQTLGQGPEFLTYFQNEAQLEKSRLLSDRFSAERPKGSFSTLEIQRTEQGDSAMYLCASSPPQEGRNARNTIYFGEGSWLTVV.

This clone occurred a few times. J is TRBJ2-4 and V is TRBV14; D is ambiguous. The CDR3 is made up of 16 amino acids. Trimming removed 0 bases at V and 0 bases at J, with 9 bases between. The V gene's germline CDR1 is SGHDN and CDR2 FVKESK. CDR3 amino acids: CASSQDSRLAKNIQYF. The DNA of the CDR3 is TGTGCCAGCAGCCAAGATAGTAGACTAGCCAAAAACATTCAGTACTTC.

The CDR3 here is CASRDRAETQYF. The CDR3 coding sequence is TGTGCCAGCCGGGACAGGGCCGAGACCCAGTACTTC. The chain uses TRBV19 and TRBJ2-5; 9 bases are a match to TRBD1. V lost 9 bases and J lost 5; bases outside the gene matches: 4. Germline assignment: CDR1 LNHDA and CDR2 SQIVND (reference sequence). CDR3 length: 12 residues.

The chain carries TRBV27 and TRBJ1-5, with TRBD1 as a possible D gene (5 bases). CDR3 size: 13 residues. V was shortened by 2 bases and J by 7 bases, with 9 bases between the two germline ends. The V gene's germline CDR1 is MNHEY and CDR2 SMNVEV (reference sequence). In nucleotides, the CDR3 is TGTGCCAGCAGTTTAGGGGGGAAGCAGCCCCAGCATTTT. Translation: CASSLGGKQPQHF.

The chain uses TRBV6-1 and TRBJ1-6; D not resolved. The CDR3 is made up of 15 amino acids. Germline V CDR1 and CDR2: MNHNS, SASEGT. V shed 1 base and J shed 6 bases, with 10 bases lying between them. CDR3 sequence: CASSEGWAVNSPLHF. The CDR3 DNA follows: TGTGCCAGCAGTGAAGGGTGGGCAGTTAATTCACCCCTCCACTTT.

The chain recombines TRBV7-9 with TRBJ2-3, with TRBD2 matching 7 bases. The trim removed 4 bases at V and 0 bases at J, leaving 4 bases unmatched. CDR1 and CDR2 from the germline V gene are SEHNR and FQNEAQ (reference sequence). The CDR3 has 15 amino acids. The CDR3 nucleotides are TGTGCCAGCAGCTCCTCTAGCGGAAGCACAGATACGCAGTATTTT. This sequence encodes CASSSSSGSTDTQYF.

V is TRBV19 and J is TRBJ2-1, with a tentative D call TRBD2 (6 bases). V was pared by 1 base and J by 2 bases, with 9 bases between. Germline V gene lookup returns CDR1 LNHDA and CDR2 SQIVND (reference sequence). The CDR3 has 15 residues. This CDR3 reads CASSIGSSAYNEQFF. CDR3 nucleotides: TGTGCCAGTAGTATAGGGTCTAGCGCCTACAATGAGCAGTTCTTC.

This chain uses TRBV7-2 with TRBJ2-3; tentative D call: TRBD1 (6 bases). V gave up 7 bases and J gave up 0 bases, with 8 bases separating them. The CDR3 contains 13 residues. Per the germline V gene, CDR1 is SGHTA and CDR2 is FQGNSA. The DNA for the CDR3 is TGTGCCAGCAAGGGACATAGCACAGATACGCAGTATTTT. Protein product: CASKGHSTDTQYF.

The chain recombines TRBV6-5 with TRBJ1-2; 8 positions match TRBD1. The CDR3 runs 13 residues. V was pared by 4 bases and J by 7 bases, with 5 bases of the junction left unmatched. Germline CDR1 reads MNHEY; CDR2 reads SVGAGI. The CDR3 loop reads CASSSGQGPGYTF. The CDR3 coding sequence is TGTGCCAGCAGTTCTGGACAGGGACCTGGCTACACCTTC.

The count of this clone is one. The chain has TRBV28 and TRBJ1-2, with D possibly being TRBD1 (5 bases). With 8 bases removed from V and 4 bases from J, the gap between germline ends came to 11 bases. The germline CDR1 and CDR2 sequences are MDHEN and SYDVKM. CDR3 size: 12 residues. The CDR3 DNA sequence: TGTGCCAGCTACAGACAGCCCTATGGCTACACCTTC. Residues: CASYRQPYGYTF.

In this sample, this clone turned up a few times. The J gene is TRBJ1-1, the V gene TRBV5-1, with D possibly being TRBD1 (5 bases). CDR1 and CDR2 from the germline V gene are SGHRS and YFSETQ. V was trimmed by 1 base and J by 4 bases, leaving 11 bases between them. The CDR3 is 14 amino acids. CDR3 sequence: CASSLWGGGTEAFF. Written as DNA, the CDR3 is TGCGCCAGCAGCTTGTGGGGGGGAGGCACTGAAGCTTTCTTT.

This chain connects TRBV2 to TRBJ2-4, with TRBD1 matching 9 bases. Per the germline V gene, CDR1 is SNHLY and CDR2 is FYNNEI. V shed 5 bases, J shed 5 bases, and the junction held 7 bases outside the gene matches. The CDR3 is made up of 15 amino acids. The CDR3 DNA reads as TGTGCCAGCAGTCCGGACAGGGGAAGCCAAAACATTCAGTACTTC. Its protein is CASSPDRGSQNIQYF. The variable domain in full, completed from reference TRBV2 and TRBJ2-4, reads EPEVTQTPSHQVTQMGQEVILRCVPISNHLYFYWYRQILGQKVEFLVSFYNNEISEKSEIFDDQFSVERPDGSNFTLKIRSTKLEDSAMYFCASSPDRGSQNIQYFGAGTRLSVL.

This clone was detected only once. The chain is built from TRBV7-9 and TRBJ2-3, with D possibly being TRBD1 (6 bases). This CDR3 is 13 amino acids long. Germline CDR1 is SEHNR and CDR2 is FQNEAQ (reference sequence). Trimming left V 3 bases short and J 5 bases short, with 9 bases between. The CDR3 protein is CASSLRQEDTQYF. The CDR3 bases are TGTGCCAGCAGCTTGCGACAGGAAGATACGCAGTATTTT.

The chain uses TRBV5-1 and TRBJ2-5; 8 nucleotides match TRBD1. The end of the DNA aligns better with TRBJ2-7, so the J call may be wrong. This CDR3 comprises 13 residues. The germline V gene has CDR1 SGHRS and CDR2 YFSETQ. The CDR3 loop is CASSGGTGYEQYF. CDR3 bases: TGCGCCAGCAGCGGCGGGACAGGCTACGAGCAGTACTTC.

The chain carries TRBV28 and TRBJ1-5, with D possibly being TRBD1 (6 bases). V dropped 9 bases and J dropped 4 bases, with 16 bases sitting between them. The germline gives CDR1 MDHEN, CDR2 SYDVKM. The CDR3 contains 14 residues. This CDR3 reads CASTLRTDNQPQHF. The CDR3 DNA reads TGTGCCAGTACCCTACGGACAGATAATCAGCCCCAGCATTTT.

V gene TRBV27 combines with J gene TRBJ2-2, with no clear D. The germline CDR1 and CDR2 sequences are MNHEY and SMNVEV (reference sequence). Trimming pared 6 bases from V and 4 bases from J, leaving 9 bases between. The CDR3 runs to 13 residues. In DNA form, the CDR3 reads TGTGCCAGCAGCCGCCCAGGCACCGGGGAGCTGTTTTTT. It translates to CASSRPGTGELFF.

The chain employs TRBV6-6 and TRBJ2-5; weak D call: TRBD1 (5 bases). Trimming removed 3 bases from V and 9 bases from J, with 20 bases in between. The V gene's germline CDR1 is MNHNY and CDR2 SVGAGI (reference sequence). This CDR3 is built from 15 residues. The CDR3 nucleotides are TGTGCCAGCAGTTATGCGGTAACAGGATCCCCGGCCCAGTACTTC. This gives the protein CASSYAVTGSPAQYF.

This clone was seen a single time. This chain links TRBV11-3 with TRBJ2-3; 9 nucleotides match TRBD2. In germline, CDR1 is SGHNT, CDR2 YENEEA. V gave up 5 bases and J gave up 2 bases; unmatched junction bases: 8. This CDR3 is built from 16 residues. In nucleotides, the CDR3 is TGTGCCAGCAGCACAGGGGCTAGCGGGACCACAGATACGCAGTATTTT. Protein: CASSTGASGTTDTQYF.

This clone came up once. The chain joins TRBV19 to TRBJ2-7, with 8 bases matching TRBD2. This CDR3 is built from 16 residues. The germline CDR1 and CDR2 sequences are LNHDA and SQIVND (reference sequence). With V trimmed by 6 bases and J by 5 bases, 15 bases remained unmatched. The CDR3 is CASSFTSGSGSHEQYF. The CDR3 DNA follows: TGTGCCAGTAGCTTCACTAGCGGATCCGGATCACACGAGCAGTACTTC.

The chain couples TRBV2 to TRBJ2-7, with 8 bases that match TRBD2. Per the germline V gene, CDR1 is SNHLY and CDR2 is FYNNEI. The CDR3 loop spans 14 amino acids. J was trimmed by 2 bases and V by 7 bases; bases with no gene match: 7. Here the CDR3 reads CASTEGRGAYEQYF. The CDR3 coding sequence is TGTGCCAGCACCGAAGGGCGGGGGGCCTACGAGCAGTACTTC.

This chain joins TRBV9 and TRBJ2-3; 12 bases map to TRBD2. Germline V gene data show CDR1 as SGDLS and CDR2 as YYNGEE. CDR3 length: 17 residues. Trimming at V came to 4 bases and at J to 4 bases, leaving 10 bases not matched to a gene. The CDR3 nucleotides read TGTGCCAGCAGCCCACCTACGGCTAGCGGGAGGGCAGATACGCAGTATTTT. Translating it yields CASSPPTASGRADTQYF.

The J gene is TRBJ2-7, the V gene TRBV6-1; 11 bases are shared with TRBD1. The V and J ends lost 8 bases and 4 bases, in that order; junction bases with no gene match: 10. In germline, CDR1 is MNHNS, CDR2 SASEGT. The CDR3 spans 15 residues. CDR3 nucleotide sequence: TGTGCCAGCGGCCACCGGGACAGGGGGTGGTACGAGCAGTACTTC. This encodes CASGHRDRGWYEQYF.